Given below is one T cell receptor (beta chain) in context. Its matching antigen is unknown. These data originate in a study of cytomegalovirus exposure and HLA in healthy donors. General observations from the study: V- and J-gene trimming in TCR beta was tied to a missense DCLRE1C variant by an analysis performed later. What a later analysis reportedly showed was that an Asian-associated ancestry cluster had fewer N-insertions than the approximately 700-donor mean. Most of the CMV-associated TCR beta chains (in a later analysis) appeared to be HLA-restricted. HLA allele associations emerged for roughly 16,000 TCR beta sequences in a later analysis, at 0.05 false discovery rate.

60 Vbeta and 13 Jbeta primers were used in PCR. TCRdb's table, derived via immunoSEQ multiplex PCR, lists solely in-frame clones and lacks some. This table holds approximately 100,000 clones, about 74% found once. CDR3 length: 13 residues. The germline V gene encodes CDR1 SGHTA and CDR2 FQGNSA. V lost 5 bases, J lost 2 bases, and 9 bases lay in between. The clonotype was recovered from a female donor in good health and CMV-seropositive. Specimen: PBMCs. The chain links TRBV7-2 to TRBJ1-2; possibly TRBD1 for D (5 bases). Written as DNA, the CDR3 is TGTGCCAGCAGCGACCCAGGGAACTATGGCTACACCTTC. Translation: CASSDPGNYGYTF.